This T cell receptor (beta chain) emerged from a study of neurological immune-mediated disorders. This clonotype was detected many times. Each CDR3 protein gets one entry after TCRdb re-called the 5' RACE reads with MiXCR. The table shows fewer than 25,000 distinct CDR3 sequences, with more than 9% occurring only once. This sequence was found in a woman aged 55-70 years with HTLV-1-associated myelopathy (HAM/TSP). The source material was PBMCs.

CDR3 nucleotides: TGCAGTGCTAGCAATTTAGCGGGTTCCTACAATGAGCAGTTCTTC. Translated, it gives CSASNLAGSYNEQFF. J is TRBJ2-1 and V is TRBV20-1; 7 nucleotides match TRBD2. Per the germline V gene, CDR1 is DFQATT and CDR2 is SNEGSKA (reference sequence). The V and J ends lost 3 bases and 1 base, in that order; junction bases with no gene match: 6. The CDR3 has 15 amino acids.